The 21 T cell receptor beta chains reported below all come from one sample, sequenced in a study of shared clonotypes between healthy human individuals (dated by TCRdb to between 2020 and 2021). The method was the immunoSEQ multiplex PCR assay. Here the immuneACCESS table is served through TCRdb, limited to in-frame sequences with V and J called. Missing clones are a known gap in these copies; in checked studies unresolved V genes cover under half, and the rest lacks a known reason. This sample lists hundreds of thousands of clones; roughly 96% were detected once. Around 0.29% of the sample is in the top ten clones. The sequencing input was memory CD8+ T cells sorted from blood. In the paper's terms, the cell subset or site label means: CD45RO+ cells pooled with CCR7-negative TemRA cells. The receptors were gathered from a man younger than 45 in good health.

CDR3 in amino acids: CASSRGTNTGELFF. The CDR3 bases are TGTGCCAGCAGCCGAGGGACCAACACCGGGGAGCTGTTTTTT. The V call is TRBV28, the J call TRBJ2-2; TRBD1 or TRBD2 may be the D gene (5 bases each). Germline V gene sequence: CDR1 MDHEN, CDR2 SYDVKM. V dropped 6 bases and J dropped 2 bases, with 10 bases sitting between them. The CDR3 contains 14 residues.

This clone was detected a few times. The V gene is TRBV7-9, the J gene TRBJ1-5, with D possibly matching TRBD1 (6 bases). The germline V and J ends were trimmed by 6 bases and 0 bases, with 12 bases remaining between them. This CDR3 has 15 amino acids. Germline CDR1 reads SEHNR; CDR2 reads FQNEAQ (reference sequence). CDR3 in amino acids: CASSQGGHSNQPQHF. DNA for the CDR3: TGTGCCAGCAGTCAAGGGGGACATAGCAATCAGCCCCAGCATTTT.

As to this clone: Other nucleotide sequences in the sample specify the same CDR3. V gene TRBV10-3 combines with J gene TRBJ1-3; D remains ambiguous. The germline CDR1 and CDR2 sequences are ENHRY and SYGVKD. Trimming stripped 2 bases from V and 2 bases from J, with 4 bases between. This CDR3 comprises 13 residues. The DNA of the CDR3 is TGTGCCATCAGTGAGGGGGCTGGAAACACCATATATTTT. As protein: CAISEGAGNTIYF.

This clone was observed once. This rearrangement joins TRBV20-1 to TRBJ2-7; D not certain. Germline V gives CDR1 DFQATT, CDR2 SNEGSKA (reference sequence). Trimming took 6 bases from V and 3 from J, leaving 9 bases between them. This CDR3 has 11 residues. The chain's CDR3 is CSALPHYEQYF. As DNA, the CDR3 is TGCAGTGCGTTACCCCACTACGAGCAGTACTTC.

The chain employs TRBV10-1 and TRBJ1-2; D is perhaps TRBD1 (5 bases). Trimming removed 6 bases at V and 4 bases at J, with 12 bases between. The CDR3 runs 13 residues. Germline V gene lookup returns CDR1 WNHNN and CDR2 SYGVQD (reference sequence). The CDR3 bases are TGCGCCAGCAGCAGGGCCCCGGGCTATGGCTACACCTTC. Translating gives CASSRAPGYGYTF.

The chain employs TRBV6-6 and TRBJ2-7; 7 bases are a match to TRBD2. Germline trimming cut 6 bases from V and 3 bases from J; bases unmatched to any gene: 8. Germline loops: CDR1 MNHNY, CDR2 SVGAGI (reference sequence). The CDR3 is 14 amino acids. CDR3 nucleotide sequence: TGTGCCAGCAGCGTTAGCGGGTTGGACTACGAGCAGTACTTC. It is translated as CASSVSGLDYEQYF.

The genes are TRBV15 and TRBJ1-1; 7 bases fit TRBD1. CDR1 LNHNV and CDR2 YYDKDF come from the germline V gene (reference sequence). CDR3 length equals 14 residues. The ends lost 5 bases at V and 1 base at J; junction bases unmatched: 4. This CDR3 is CATSARQGNTEAFF. CDR3 coding DNA: TGTGCCACCAGCGCTCGACAGGGGAACACTGAAGCTTTCTTT. The full variable domain, in which reference TRBV15 and TRBJ1-1 provide the parts outside the CDR3, is DAMVIQNPRYQVTQFGKPVTLSCSQTLNHNVMYWYQQKSSQAPKLLFHYYDKDFNNEADTPDNFQSRRPNTSFCFLDIRSPGLGDTAMYLCATSARQGNTEAFFGQGTRLTVV.

This chain links TRBV5-5 with TRBJ2-1, with 8 bases aligning to TRBD2. This CDR3 region has 16 residues. Trimming took 2 bases from V and 3 from J; bases not matched to a gene: 7. The germline CDR1 and CDR2 sequences are SGHKS and YYEKEE (reference sequence). The CDR3 DNA is TGTGCCAGCAGCTTACTTACTAGCGGACACTACAATGAGCAGTTCTTC. It is translated as CASSLLTSGHYNEQFF.

The chain links TRBV30 to TRBJ2-1; D gene uncertain. Germline V gives CDR1 GTSNPN, CDR2 SVGIG (reference sequence). The CDR3 loop spans 13 amino acids. The V end was cut by 0 bases, the J end by 5 bases, with 8 bases between. CDR3: CAWSVGLHNEQFF. The CDR3 nucleotides are TGTGCCTGGAGTGTAGGCCTCCACAATGAGCAGTTCTTC.

V gene TRBV6-5 combines with J gene TRBJ1-2; maybe TRBD1 (6 bases). V was trimmed by 0 bases and J by 7 bases, leaving 15 bases between them. The V gene's germline CDR1 is MNHEY and CDR2 SVGAGI. The CDR3 has 15 amino acids. The CDR3 spells CASSYSILAGVGYTF. In nucleotides, the CDR3 is TGTGCCAGCAGTTACTCGATTTTGGCAGGGGTTGGCTACACCTTC.

J is TRBJ2-7 and V is TRBV19, with 7 nucleotides matching TRBD2. Germline CDR1 LNHDA, CDR2 SQIVND (reference sequence). This CDR3 is 15 amino acids long. With V trimmed by 9 bases and J by 3 bases, 14 bases remained unmatched. CDR3 protein: CASAPVFLADYEQYF. The CDR3 nucleotides read TGTGCCAGCGCGCCAGTATTCCTAGCGGACTACGAGCAGTACTTC.

About this clone itself: Other DNA sequences in the sample encode the same CDR3. This rearrangement joins TRBV10-3 to TRBJ2-3, with unresolved D. Germline-derived CDR1 and CDR2 are ENHRY and SYGVKD. This CDR3 is 12 amino acids long. Trimming took off 4 bases at V and 0 bases at J, with 2 bases between the two ends. CDR3 nucleotides: TGTGCCATCAGTGGGAGCACAGATACGCAGTATTTT. Encoded protein: CAISGSTDTQYF.

V gene TRBV6-1 combines with J gene TRBJ1-1; D gene ambiguous. The CDR3 runs to 12 residues. Per germline, CDR1 MNHNS and CDR2 SASEGT. The V and J ends lost 0 bases and 2 bases respectively, with 1 base between them. This chain's CDR3 is CASSEANTEAFF. CDR3 nucleotides: TGTGCCAGCAGTGAAGCTAACACTGAAGCTTTCTTT.

The chain couples TRBV6-5 to TRBJ2-1; 10 bases are a match to TRBD2. Trimming removed 5 bases from V and 2 bases from J; junction bases left unmatched: 3. The length of the CDR3 is 15 residues. CDR1 and CDR2 (germline): MNHEY, SVGAGI. This CDR3 is CASSPAGGPYNEQFF. The CDR3 DNA follows: TGTGCCAGCAGTCCAGCGGGAGGGCCCTACAATGAGCAGTTCTTC.

The rearrangement joins TRBV5-6 to TRBJ1-4, with a tentative D call TRBD1 (5 bases). The V and J ends lost 0 bases and 4 bases respectively, with 10 bases between them. This CDR3 comprises 15 residues. The V gene's germline CDR1 is SGHDT and CDR2 YYEEEE. DNA of the CDR3: TGTGCCAGCAGCTTGGGGGACGGCCTTAATGAAAAACTGTTTTTT. Protein product: CASSLGDGLNEKLFF.

The chain recombines TRBV6-5 with TRBJ2-3; D perhaps matches TRBD2 (5 bases). This CDR3 contains 13 residues. The V gene's germline CDR1 is MNHEY and CDR2 SVGAGI. Trimming left V 7 bases short and J 4 bases short, with 12 bases between. The CDR3 reads CASKPAAADTQYF. The CDR3 nucleotides read TGTGCCAGCAAACCAGCGGCGGCAGATACGCAGTATTTT.

V and J are TRBV21-1 and TRBJ2-5; TRBD2, the D gene given by the table, was not confirmed from the DNA. TRBV21-1 is annotated as a pseudogene. The CDR3 covers 15 residues. The CDR3 is CASSKEGLAEETQYF. The CDR3 DNA is TGTGCCAGCAGCAAAGAGGGACTAGCAGAAGAGACCCAGTACTTC.

The chain couples TRBV28 to TRBJ2-7, with 14 bases identical to TRBD2. The CDR3 loop spans 17 amino acids. V shed 6 bases, J shed 5 bases, and the junction held 12 bases outside the gene matches. The germline CDR1 and CDR2 sequences are MDHEN and SYDVKM. CDR3: CASSLRLAGGPGNEQYF. The CDR3 coding sequence is TGTGCCAGCAGCCTCCGACTAGCGGGAGGGCCTGGAAACGAGCAGTACTTC.

The chain employs TRBV6-1 and TRBJ2-1; 7 bases fit TRBD1. CDR1 and CDR2 (germline): MNHNS, SASEGT. The trim removed 9 bases at V and 5 bases at J, leaving 10 bases unmatched. CDR3 length: 14 amino acids. The CDR3 nucleotides are TGTGCCAGTCCACAGGGGTACGGGAACAATGAGCAGTTCTTC. It is translated as CASPQGYGNNEQFF.

This sequence joins TRBV28 and TRBJ2-7; TRBD2 is a possible D gene (6 bases). V was trimmed by 5 bases and J by 3 bases, leaving 14 bases between them. This CDR3 has 14 amino acids. Germline CDR1 is MDHEN and CDR2 is SYDVKM. This CDR3 is CASSRLARIYEQYF. CDR3 nucleotides: TGTGCCAGCAGTCGTCTAGCGCGAATCTACGAGCAGTACTTC.

The sample holds one count of this clone. The chain employs TRBV7-2 and TRBJ2-1, with D tentatively TRBD1 (5 bases). The CDR3 has 15 amino acids. Trimming cost V 1 base and J 5 bases, with 12 bases left between them. Germline CDR1 is SGHTA and CDR2 is FQGNSA. The CDR3 DNA sequence: TGTGCCAGCAGCTTAGTAGGGGTTGAGGACAATGAGCAGTTCTTC. The encoded protein is CASSLVGVEDNEQFF. Together with reference TRBV7-2 and TRBJ2-1, the CDR3 gives the full variable domain: GAGVSQSPSNKVTEKGKDVELRCDPISGHTALYWYRQSLGQGLEFLIYFQGNSAPDKSGLPSDRFSAERTGGSVSTLTIQRTQQEDSAVYLCASSLVGVEDNEQFFGPGTRLTVL.